The next 18 T cell receptor beta chains were all read from a single sample in a study of Ad26.COV2.S vaccination and SARS-CoV-2 variants. Generated by immunoSEQ multiplex PCR, the TCRdb table keeps only in-frame clones and is missing some. The sample carries around 300,000 clones, approximately 86% recorded once. Treatment defined: some 20 received Ad26.COV2.S at low or high dose, single or two shots; about 5 received placebo; per-sample allocation not given. It was on day 63 after the first vaccine or placebo injection that samples were taken. The starting material was peripheral blood, obtained in a trial of Ad26.COV2.S vaccine versus placebo. The origin of the receptors is a person aged 18-60 years who received the Ad26.COV2.S COVID-19 vaccine or a placebo.

The rearrangement joins TRBV6-2 or TRBV6-3 to TRBJ1-4; 7 positions agree with TRBD1. This CDR3 has 14 residues. Trimming at V came to 5 bases and at J to 13 bases, leaving 13 bases not matched to a gene. Germline V gives CDR1 MNHEY, CDR2 SVGEGT. In DNA, the CDR3 is TGTGCCAGCAGTATCCGGACAGGCCCCGAGGGACTGTTTTTT. Translating gives CASSIRTGPEGLFF.

This chain links TRBV6-5 with TRBJ2-1; D is possibly TRBD1 (6 bases). CDR1 is MNHEY and CDR2 is SVGAGI in the germline V gene. The CDR3 contains 15 residues. Trimming pared 4 bases from V and 6 bases from J, leaving 16 bases between. The CDR3 region has the DNA TGTGCCAGCAGTTTCGCTCCCATGGACAGCAATGAGCAGTTCTTC. Translating it yields CASSFAPMDSNEQFF.

This chain uses TRBV3-1 (or the pseudogene TRBV3-2) with TRBJ2-7; 8 nucleotides align to TRBD2. The V gene's germline CDR1 is LGHDT and CDR2 YNNKEL (reference sequence). The CDR3 runs to 14 residues. With V trimmed by 5 bases and J by 6 bases, 9 bases remained unmatched. CDR3: CASSTGTRAFEQYF. The CDR3 nucleotides read TGTGCCAGCAGCACCGGGACTAGGGCCTTCGAGCAGTACTTC.

This clone was picked up a small number of times. The rearrangement joins TRBV29-1 to TRBJ2-1, with D unclear. The germline gives CDR1 SQVTM, CDR2 ANQGSEA. Trimming cost V 6 bases and J 8 bases, with 17 bases left between them. The length of the CDR3 is 13 residues. CDR3 coding DNA: TGCAGCGTGACCCTTGGCCAAGGGTATGAGCAGTTCTTC. Translated, it gives CSVTLGQGYEQFF.

A single count supports this clone. The chain uses TRBV30 and TRBJ2-7, with 10 bases that match TRBD1. Germline values: CDR1 GTSNPN, CDR2 SVGIG (reference sequence). The V gene end was trimmed by 3 bases and the J gene end by 1 base; junction bases not matched to a gene: 3. The CDR3 contains 14 residues. The CDR3 DNA reads TGTGCCTGGAGGGGGACAGGGGCTTCCTACGAGCAGTACTTC. Translation: CAWRGTGASYEQYF.

This clone has ten or more counts. The V call is TRBV12-3 or TRBV12-4, the J call TRBJ1-5, with D unclear. Trimming stripped 1 base from V and 10 bases from J, with 8 bases between. The CDR3 extends over 12 amino acids. The CDR3: CASSLEGSPQHF. CDR3 DNA: TGTGCCAGCAGTTTAGAAGGGTCCCCCCAGCATTTT.

The rearrangement uses TRBV6-5 and TRBJ2-3; 10 nucleotides match TRBD1. In germline, CDR1 is MNHEY, CDR2 SVGAGI. The CDR3 totals 15 residues. V trimming: 5 bases; J trimming: 4 bases; junction bases outside the gene matches: 6. The CDR3 here is CASSRDRGGADTQYF. CDR3 DNA sequence: TGTGCCAGCAGTAGGGACAGGGGTGGGGCAGATACGCAGTATTTT.

The V gene is TRBV7-3, the J gene TRBJ2-5; 10 bases agree with TRBD2. V lost 5 bases, J lost 4 bases, and 10 bases stayed unmatched. This CDR3 has 16 amino acids. Germline V gene sequence: CDR1 SGHTA, CDR2 FQGTGA. The CDR3, as DNA: TGTGCCAGCAGCCAAAACCCAGCGGGAGGGGCAGAGACCCAGTACTTC. Protein sequence: CASSQNPAGGAETQYF. The whole variable domain, filled in from reference TRBV7-3 and TRBJ2-5, reads GAGVSQTPSNKVTEKGKYVELRCDPISGHTALYWYRQSLGQGPEFLIYFQGTGAADDSGLPNDRFFAVRPEGSVSTLKIQRTERGDSAVYLCASSQNPAGGAETQYFGPGTRLLVL.

V and J are TRBV5-1 and TRBJ2-3; the D is unclear. Germline assignment: CDR1 SGHRS and CDR2 YFSETQ. The CDR3 spans 15 residues. Trimming stripped 4 bases from V and 3 bases from J, with 15 bases between. The CDR3 is CASSPSGDRTDTQYF. CDR3 nucleotide sequence: TGCGCCAGCAGCCCTAGTGGTGACCGTACAGATACGCAGTATTTT.

The CDR3 region is CASSPLIRAQSTIYF. The CDR3 DNA follows: TGTGCCAGCTCACCATTGATCAGGGCCCAAAGCACCATATATTTT. V is TRBV18 and J is TRBJ1-3, with TRBD1 as a possible D gene (5 bases). This CDR3 has 15 residues. The V gene lost 2 bases and the J gene lost 9 bases, with 17 bases spanning the gap. Per the germline V gene, CDR1 is KGHSH and CDR2 is LQKENI.

In this sample, this clone turned up a few times. Here the CDR3 reads CASTMLGTATGYTF. The CDR3 coding sequence is TGCGCCAGCACAATGCTAGGGACAGCCACTGGCTACACCTTC. The chain combines TRBV4-1 with TRBJ1-2, with 7 positions matching TRBD1. CDR1 is MGHRA and CDR2 is YSYEKL in the germline V gene. V lost 7 bases to trimming and J lost 7 bases; unmatched junction nucleotides: 12. The CDR3 is 14 amino acids.

This rearrangement joins TRBV28 to TRBJ2-7; D uncertain. This CDR3 comprises 14 residues. Deletions cut 3 bases from V and 7 bases from J, with 16 bases between. Germline V gene sequence: CDR1 MDHEN, CDR2 SYDVKM. CDR3 protein: CASSFALTVREQYF. CDR3 in DNA: TGTGCCAGCAGTTTCGCCCTTACAGTGCGAGAGCAGTACTTC.

This chain connects TRBV9 to TRBJ2-1; TRBD2 aligns across 7 bases. V dropped 0 bases and J dropped 0; count of bases not matched to a gene: 3. The CDR3 totals 16 residues. CDR1 is SGDLS and CDR2 is YYNGEE in the germline V gene. The CDR3 coding sequence is TGTGCCAGCAGCGTAGCACTAGCGCTCTCCTACAATGAGCAGTTCTTC. Translating it yields CASSVALALSYNEQFF.

This clone turned up a few times. The genes are TRBV14 and TRBJ2-7; D might be TRBD1 (6 bases). The CDR3 is 14 residues long. V was shortened by 6 bases and J by 4 bases, with 16 bases between the two germline ends. CDR1 and CDR2 from the germline V gene are SGHDN and FVKESK. The CDR3 DNA reads as TGTGCCAGCAGTCAAATAGGGGGTGAATACGAGCAGTACTTC. It codes for CASSQIGGEYEQYF.

The rearrangement joins TRBV7-9 to TRBJ1-1, with unresolved D. Germline-derived CDR1 and CDR2 are SEHNR and FQNEAQ (reference sequence). This CDR3 is 13 amino acids long. V lost 8 bases, J lost 0 bases, and 10 bases lay in between. CDR3 residues: CASGREMNTEAFF. The CDR3 nucleotides read TGTGCCAGCGGACGGGAAATGAACACTGAAGCTTTCTTT.

The rearrangement links TRBV6-5 to TRBJ2-2; the D is unclear. Germline assignment: CDR1 MNHEY and CDR2 SVGAGI. The length of the CDR3 is 13 residues. Trimming removed 1 base from V and 5 bases from J, with 5 bases in between. The CDR3 region is CASSYYRTGELFF. CDR3 DNA: TGTGCCAGCAGTTACTACAGAACCGGGGAGCTGTTTTTT.

The V gene is TRBV7-3, the J gene TRBJ2-1; 10 bases agree with TRBD2. The germline V gene encodes CDR1 SGHTA and CDR2 FQGTGA. The CDR3 runs to 16 residues. The V gene end was trimmed by 2 bases and the J gene end by 2 bases; junction bases not matched to a gene: 3. The DNA for the CDR3 is TGTGCCAGCAGCTTATCTAGCGGGAGTGCCTACAATGAGCAGTTCTTC. This gives the protein CASSLSSGSAYNEQFF.

This clone is a singleton in its sample. The rearrangement uses TRBV2 and TRBJ2-4; tentative D call: TRBD1 (5 bases). CDR3 size: 15 residues. CDR1 SNHLY and CDR2 FYNNEI come from the germline V gene. Trimming pared 5 bases from V and 6 bases from J, leaving 17 bases between. The CDR3 region is CASSQGLKLGNIQYF. CDR3 coding DNA: TGTGCCAGCAGTCAGGGCCTGAAGCTCGGAAACATTCAGTACTTC.